Listed here are 5 T cell receptor beta chains from one sample, sequenced in a study of response to subunit inactivated influenza vaccine. A single record per CDR3 protein comes from TCRdb applying MiXCR to the RT-PCR reads. The sample carries approximately 700,000 distinct CDR3 sequences, roughly 13% recorded once. The specimen comprised PBMCs from blood, sampled approximately 15 days before vaccination. The receptors come from a man between 45 and 60 years old who received an inactivated influenza vaccine.

The chain joins TRBV19 to TRBJ1-3, with D tentatively TRBD1 (6 bases). This CDR3 is 16 amino acids long. V lost 6 bases to trimming and J lost 0 bases, with 15 bases between them. Germline V lookup: CDR1 LNHDA, CDR2 SQIVND (reference sequence). CDR3 nucleotide sequence: TGTGCCAGTAGCCGCAGGGGTGAAGTCTCTGGAAACACCATATATTTT. Translated: CASSRRGEVSGNTIYF.

The table lists this clonotype with a few counts. The rearrangement joins TRBV4-3 to TRBJ2-1; no definite D call. The CDR3 covers 16 residues. Germline V gene sequence: CDR1 LGHNA, CDR2 YSLEER. V gave up 0 bases and J gave up 6 bases, with 15 bases separating them. The CDR3: CASSQEELPRSNEQFF. Here the CDR3 DNA reads TGCGCCAGCAGCCAAGAAGAGTTACCTAGATCCAATGAGCAGTTCTTC.

The V gene is TRBV12-3 or TRBV12-4, the J gene TRBJ2-3, with D maybe TRBD1 (5 bases). Trimming cost V 2 bases and J 3 bases, with 18 bases left between them. The CDR3 extends over 17 amino acids. The CDR3 DNA is TGTGCCAGCAGTTTATCCTGGGGCCCCGTGGGGACAGATACGCAGTATTTT. It translates to CASSLSWGPVGTDTQYF.

This clonotype was seen more than once but under ten times. V is TRBV9 and J is TRBJ1-6; D might be TRBD1 (6 bases). The CDR3 has 17 residues. Germline V gene lookup returns CDR1 SGDLS and CDR2 YYNGEE. The germline V and J ends were trimmed by 3 bases and 4 bases, with 17 bases remaining between them. In DNA, the CDR3 is TGTGCCAGCAGCGGAGGGGGGGTACCCCGTTATAATTCACCCCTCCACTTT. It translates to CASSGGGVPRYNSPLHF.

The rearrangement links TRBV6-2 or TRBV6-3 to TRBJ2-1, with D perhaps TRBD1 (5 bases). Germline-derived CDR1 and CDR2 are MNHEY and SVGEGT. V gave up 5 bases and J gave up 1 base, with 12 bases separating them. The CDR3 is made up of 15 amino acids. The CDR3 sequence is CASSIRVGSYNEQFF. The CDR3 bases are TGTGCCAGCAGTATCAGGGTAGGATCCTACAATGAGCAGTTCTTC.